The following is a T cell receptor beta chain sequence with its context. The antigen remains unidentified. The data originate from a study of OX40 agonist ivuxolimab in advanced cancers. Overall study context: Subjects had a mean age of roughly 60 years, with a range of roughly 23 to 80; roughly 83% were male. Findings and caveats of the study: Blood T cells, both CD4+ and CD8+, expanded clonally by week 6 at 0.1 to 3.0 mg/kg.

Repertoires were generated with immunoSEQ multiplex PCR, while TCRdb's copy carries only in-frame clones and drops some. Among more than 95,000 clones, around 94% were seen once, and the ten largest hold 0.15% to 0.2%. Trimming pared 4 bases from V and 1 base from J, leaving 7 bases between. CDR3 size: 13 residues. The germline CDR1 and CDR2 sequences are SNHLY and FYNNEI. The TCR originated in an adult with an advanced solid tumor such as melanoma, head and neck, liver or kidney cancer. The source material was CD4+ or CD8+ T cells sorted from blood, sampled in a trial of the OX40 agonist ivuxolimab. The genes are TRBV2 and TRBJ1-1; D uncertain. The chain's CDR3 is CASSADRNTEAFF. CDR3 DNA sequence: TGTGCCAGCAGTGCGGACCGGAACACTGAAGCTTTCTTT.